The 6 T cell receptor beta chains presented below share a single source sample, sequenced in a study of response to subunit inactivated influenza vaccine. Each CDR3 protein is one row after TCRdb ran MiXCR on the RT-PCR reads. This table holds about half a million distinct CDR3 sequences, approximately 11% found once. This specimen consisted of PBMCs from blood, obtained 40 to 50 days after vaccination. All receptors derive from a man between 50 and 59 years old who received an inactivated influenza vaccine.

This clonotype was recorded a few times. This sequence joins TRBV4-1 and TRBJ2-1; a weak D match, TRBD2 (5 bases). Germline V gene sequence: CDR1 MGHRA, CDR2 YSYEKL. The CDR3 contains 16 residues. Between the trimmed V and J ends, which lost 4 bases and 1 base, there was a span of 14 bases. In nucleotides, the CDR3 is TGCGCCAGCAGCCGCCTACTAGATCGGTCCTACAATGAGCAGTTCTTC. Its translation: CASSRLLDRSYNEQFF.

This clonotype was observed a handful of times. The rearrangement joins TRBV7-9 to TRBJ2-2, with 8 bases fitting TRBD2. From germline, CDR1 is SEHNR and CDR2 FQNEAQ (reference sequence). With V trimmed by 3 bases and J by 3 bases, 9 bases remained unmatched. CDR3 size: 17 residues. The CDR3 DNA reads TGTGCCAGCAGCTTTCCGGGGGGGCCAGGAGACACCGGGGAGCTGTTTTTT. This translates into CASSFPGGPGDTGELFF.

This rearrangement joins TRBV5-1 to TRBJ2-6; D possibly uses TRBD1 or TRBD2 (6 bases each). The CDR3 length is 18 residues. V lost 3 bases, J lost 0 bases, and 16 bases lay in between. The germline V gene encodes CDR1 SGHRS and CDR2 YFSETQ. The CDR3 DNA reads TGCGCCAGCAGCTCGACGGGGGCGTCCTTCTCTGGGGCCAACGTCCTGACTTTC. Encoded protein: CASSSTGASFSGANVLTF.

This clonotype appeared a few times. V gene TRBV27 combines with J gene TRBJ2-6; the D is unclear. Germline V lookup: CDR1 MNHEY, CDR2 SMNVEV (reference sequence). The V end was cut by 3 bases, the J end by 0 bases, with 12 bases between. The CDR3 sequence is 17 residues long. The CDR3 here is CASSFLQPFSGANVLTF. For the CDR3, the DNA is TGTGCCAGCAGTTTTCTACAGCCTTTCTCTGGGGCCAACGTCCTGACTTTC.

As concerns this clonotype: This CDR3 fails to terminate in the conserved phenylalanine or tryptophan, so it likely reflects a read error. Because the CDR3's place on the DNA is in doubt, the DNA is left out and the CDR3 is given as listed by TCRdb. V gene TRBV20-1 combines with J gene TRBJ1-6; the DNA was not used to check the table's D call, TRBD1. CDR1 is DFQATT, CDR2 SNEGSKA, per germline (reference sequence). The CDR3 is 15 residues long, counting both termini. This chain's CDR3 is CSAREPGHRNSPLRV.

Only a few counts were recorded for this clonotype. CDR3 in amino acids: CAITGTGGSYGYTF. The CDR3 bases are TGTGCCATCACCGGGACAGGGGGTAGCTATGGCTACACCTTC. This sequence joins TRBV10-3 and TRBJ1-2, with 11 bases identical to TRBD1. Germline V gives CDR1 ENHRY, CDR2 SYGVKD. J gave up 4 bases and V 7 bases, and 5 bases lay outside the gene matches. The CDR3 contains 14 residues.